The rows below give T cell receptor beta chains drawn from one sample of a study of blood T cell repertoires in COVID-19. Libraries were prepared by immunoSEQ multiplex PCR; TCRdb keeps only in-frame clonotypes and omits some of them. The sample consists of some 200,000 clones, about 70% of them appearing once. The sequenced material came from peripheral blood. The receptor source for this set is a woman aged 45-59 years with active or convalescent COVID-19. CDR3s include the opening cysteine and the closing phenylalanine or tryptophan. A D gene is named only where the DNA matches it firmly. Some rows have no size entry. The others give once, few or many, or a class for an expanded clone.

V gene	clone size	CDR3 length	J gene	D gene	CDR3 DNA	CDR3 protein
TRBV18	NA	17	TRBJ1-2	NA	TGTGCCAGCTCACCACCGCTCATTAGGCAGGCCGACTATGGCTACACCTTC	CASSPPLIRQADYGYTF
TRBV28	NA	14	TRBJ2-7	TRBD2	TGTGCCAGCAGCTCTGGACTAGCGGGAGGGGTAGAGTACTTC	CASSSGLAGGVEYF
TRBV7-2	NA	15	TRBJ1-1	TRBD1	TGTGCCAGCAGTATCAGACAGGGGGTGTGGACTGAAGCTTTCTTT	CASSIRQGVWTEAFF
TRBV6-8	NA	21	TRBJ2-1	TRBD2	TGTGCCAGCAGTTCCTCGACGAATAGCGGGAGGGTCGTCGGTCCCTACAATGAGCAGTTCTTC	CASSSSTNSGRVVGPYNEQFF
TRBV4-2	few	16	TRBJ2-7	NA	TGTGCCAGCAGCCAAGCCCTCGTAGCATCATCCTACGAGCAGTACTTC	CASSQALVASSYEQYF
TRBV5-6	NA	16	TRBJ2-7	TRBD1	TGTGCCAGCAGCTTGGGGACAGGGGGTATGGCCTACGAGCAGTACTTC	CASSLGTGGMAYEQYF
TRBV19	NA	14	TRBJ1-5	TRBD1	TGTGCCAGTAGTACCGGGACAGGGGCCCAGCCCCAGCATTTT	CASSTGTGAQPQHF
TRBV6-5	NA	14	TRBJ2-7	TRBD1	TGTGCCAGCACCAGGACAGGTGGGTCCTACGAGCAGTACTTC	CASTRTGGSYEQYF
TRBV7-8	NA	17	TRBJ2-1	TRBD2	TGTGCCAGCAGCTTCATAGGACTAGCGGGGGGACACAATGAGCAGTTCTTC	CASSFIGLAGGHNEQFF
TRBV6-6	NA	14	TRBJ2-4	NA	TGTGCCAGCAGTTTTTCGGACAGAAAAAACATTCAGTACTTC	CASSFSDRKNIQYF
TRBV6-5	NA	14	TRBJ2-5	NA	TGTGCCAGCAGTTACTCGTCGGGAAGAGAGACCCAGTACTTC	CASSYSSGRETQYF
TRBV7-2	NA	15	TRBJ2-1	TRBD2	TGTGCCAGCAACCAAGCGGGGGGGCCGATAGATGAGCAGTTCTTC	CASNQAGGPIDEQFF
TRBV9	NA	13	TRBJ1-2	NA	TGTGCCAGCAGCGCAACAGGTGGCTATGGCTACACCTTC	CASSATGGYGYTF
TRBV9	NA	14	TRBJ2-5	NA	TGTGCCAGCAGCGGAGGCCCTAGCACAGAGACCCAGTACTTC	CASSGGPSTETQYF
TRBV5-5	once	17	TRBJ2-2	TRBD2	TGTGCCAGCAGTGGGGCGATAGCGGGGGGAAGTACCGGGGAGCTGTTTTTT	CASSGAIAGGSTGELFF
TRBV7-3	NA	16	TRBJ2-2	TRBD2	TGTGCCAGCAGCCCTCGGACTAGCGGGATCACCGGGGAGCTGTTTTTT	CASSPRTSGITGELFF
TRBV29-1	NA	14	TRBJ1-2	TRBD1	TGCAGCGTTACCAAAGGGGGCATGGACTATGGCTACACCTTC	CSVTKGGMDYGYTF
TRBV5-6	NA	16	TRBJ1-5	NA	TGTGCCAGCAGCTTCGGTGCGGGGTATAGCAATCAGCCCCAGCATTTT	CASSFGAGYSNQPQHF
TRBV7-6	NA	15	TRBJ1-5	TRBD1	TGTGCCAGCAGCTTAGTTAGTGGACAGGGGTCGCCCCAGCATTTT	CASSLVSGQGSPQHF
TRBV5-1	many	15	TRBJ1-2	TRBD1	TGCGCCAGCAGCGGGACAGGGCGAGGGAACTATGGCTACACCTTC	CASSGTGRGNYGYTF
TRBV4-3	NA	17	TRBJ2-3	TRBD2	TGCGCCAGCAGCCAAGAAGTAGCTAGCGGGGTGGCAGATACGCAGTATTTT	CASSQEVASGVADTQYF
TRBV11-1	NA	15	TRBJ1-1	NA	TGTGCCAGCAGCACGACAGATAGTTTGAACACTGAAGCTTTCTTT	CASSTTDSLNTEAFF
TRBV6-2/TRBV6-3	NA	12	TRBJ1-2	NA	TGTGCCAGCAGTGCCCAGGGAAATGGCTACACCTTC	CASSAQGNGYTF
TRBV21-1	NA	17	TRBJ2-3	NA	TGTGCCAGCACCCTAGAGAGGATAGCGGATCATGGGGATACGCAGTATTTT	CASTLERIADHGDTQYF
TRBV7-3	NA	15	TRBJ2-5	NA	TGTGCCAGCAGCCCTTCCGGCGGAGGGCCGGAGACCCAGTACTTC	CASSPSGGGPETQYF
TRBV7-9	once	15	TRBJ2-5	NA	TGTGCCAGCAGCTTAGTAACGGCGGGGCAAGAGACCCAGTACTTC	CASSLVTAGQETQYF
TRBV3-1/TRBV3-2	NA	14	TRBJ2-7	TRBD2	TGTGCCAGCGGACCTAGCGGGGGGGCCTACGAGCAGTACTTC	CASGPSGGAYEQYF
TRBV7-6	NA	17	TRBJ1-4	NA	TGTGCCAGCAGCTTAGCTAGTGGGGTCCGAGGGAATGAAAAACTGTTTTTT	CASSLASGVRGNEKLFF
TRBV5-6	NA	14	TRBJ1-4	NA	TGTGCCAGCAGCCTCGTCGCAGGGAATGAAAAACTGTTTTTT	CASSLVAGNEKLFF
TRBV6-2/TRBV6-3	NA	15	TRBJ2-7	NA	TGTGCCAGCAGTTACTCACCAGGGAAGTCCTACGAGCAGTACTTC	CASSYSPGKSYEQYF
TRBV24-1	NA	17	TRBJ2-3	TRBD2	TGTGCCACCAGTGACCGGACTAGCGGGAGGGTCACAGATACGCAGTATTTT	CATSDRTSGRVTDTQYF
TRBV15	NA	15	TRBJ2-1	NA	TGTGCCACCAGCAGAGAAGGGGGATCGGTCAATGAGCAGTTCTTC	CATSREGGSVNEQFF
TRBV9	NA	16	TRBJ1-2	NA	TGTGCCAGCAGCCTCAGCCGGGACAAAGGAGGTCGTGGCTACACCTTC	CASSLSRDKGGRGYTF
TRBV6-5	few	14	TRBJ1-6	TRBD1	TGTGCCAGCACCCCCGACAGGGAAGGTTCACCCCTCCACTTT	CASTPDREGSPLHF
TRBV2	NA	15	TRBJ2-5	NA	TGTGCCAGCAGTGAACACGGACTCCAAGTAGAGACCCAGTACTTC	CASSEHGLQVETQYF
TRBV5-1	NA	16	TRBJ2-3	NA	TGCGCCAGCAGCTCCGGGTTAGTTGGGGGGACAGATACGCAGTATTTT	CASSSGLVGGTDTQYF
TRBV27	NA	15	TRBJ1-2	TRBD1	TGTGCCAGCAGTTTAATGGGACAGGGAAGGGTCGGCTACACCTTC	CASSLMGQGRVGYTF
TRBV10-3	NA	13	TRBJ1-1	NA	TGTGCCATCGGGGACACCTTGAACACTGAAGCTTTCTTT	CAIGDTLNTEAFF
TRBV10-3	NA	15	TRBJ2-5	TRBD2	TGTGCCATCAGTGGGGGACTAGCGGGAGTTGAGACCCAGTACTTC	CAISGGLAGVETQYF
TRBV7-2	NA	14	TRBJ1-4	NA	TGTGCCAGCAGCTCCCAGGGCACCTCTGAAAAACTGTTTTTT	CASSSQGTSEKLFF